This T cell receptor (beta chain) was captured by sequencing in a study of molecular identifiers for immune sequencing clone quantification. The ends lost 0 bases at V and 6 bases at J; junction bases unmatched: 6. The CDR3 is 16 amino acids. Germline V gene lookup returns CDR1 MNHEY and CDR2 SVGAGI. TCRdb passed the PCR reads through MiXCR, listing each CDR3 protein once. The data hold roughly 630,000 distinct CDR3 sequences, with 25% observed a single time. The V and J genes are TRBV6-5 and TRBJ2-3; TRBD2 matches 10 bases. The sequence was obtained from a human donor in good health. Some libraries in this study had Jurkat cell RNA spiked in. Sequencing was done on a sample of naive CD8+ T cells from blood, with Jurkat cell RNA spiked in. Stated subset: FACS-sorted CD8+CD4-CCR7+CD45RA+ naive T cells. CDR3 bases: TGTGCCAGCAGTTACTCTCTAGCGGGAGTCCGGGATACGCAGTATTTT. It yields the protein CASSYSLAGVRDTQYF.